These 8 T cell receptor beta chains came from one sample sequenced in a study of shared clonotypes between healthy human individuals. Clones were sequenced by immunoSEQ multiplex PCR, and TCRdb holds only the in-frame ones, with some missing. The sample lists around 580,000 clones; about 98% were seen once. Selected positively for CCR7 and CD45RO-negative, naive CD8 cells excluded terminally differentiated effector memory CD45RA+ cells. The source material was naive CD8+ T cells sorted from blood. The receptors originated from a man under 40 in good health.

The genes are TRBV30 and TRBJ2-3; D remains unclear. Trimming took 1 base from V and 5 from J, leaving 13 bases between them. This CDR3 has 14 amino acids. From germline, CDR1 is GTSNPN and CDR2 SVGIG (reference sequence). The DNA for the CDR3 is TGTGCCTGGAGTGCGACTGGTCGCGGAGATACGCAGTATTTT. It is translated as CAWSATGRGDTQYF.

This chain connects TRBV6-5 to TRBJ2-7; TRBD1 is a possible D gene (5 bases). The CDR3 is 16 amino acids. The germline V and J ends were trimmed by 2 bases and 0 bases, with 14 bases remaining between them. Germline CDR1 MNHEY, CDR2 SVGAGI. CDR3 DNA sequence: TGTGCCAGCAGTTACCCGACCAGGGTTGGCTCCTACGAGCAGTACTTC. Amino acids: CASSYPTRVGSYEQYF.

The chain carries TRBV4-2 and TRBJ2-3, with a tentative D call TRBD2 (6 bases). V was cut by 4 bases and J by 2 bases, with 10 bases left in between. Looked up from germline, CDR1 is LGHNA and CDR2 is YNFKEQ. This CDR3 is built from 14 residues. CDR3 in amino acids: CASSPLADTDTQYF. The DNA for the CDR3 is TGTGCCAGCAGCCCATTAGCGGACACAGATACGCAGTATTTT.

This rearrangement joins TRBV7-2 to TRBJ2-7; tentatively, D is TRBD1 (6 bases). Trimming pared 5 bases from V and 0 bases from J, leaving 17 bases between. The CDR3 has 16 residues. The germline V gene has CDR1 SGHTA and CDR2 FQGNSA. CDR3 in amino acids: CASSVRTDLSSYEQYF. CDR3 bases: TGTGCCAGCAGCGTGAGGACAGACCTGAGCTCCTACGAGCAGTACTTC.

V gene TRBV4-1 combines with J gene TRBJ2-7; maybe TRBD2 (5 bases). Germline CDR1 and CDR2: MGHRA and YSYEKL. This CDR3 comprises 15 residues. The V gene lost 4 bases and the J gene lost 1 base, with 14 bases spanning the gap. This chain's CDR3 is CASSPVTERSYEQYF. The CDR3 region has the DNA TGCGCCAGCAGCCCCGTTACTGAGCGGTCCTACGAGCAGTACTTC.

The gene calls are TRBV28 and TRBJ1-5, with D possibly being TRBD1 (6 bases). Germline V gene data show CDR1 as MDHEN and CDR2 as SYDVKM. The CDR3 is 18 residues long. Trimming left V 3 bases short and J 2 bases short, with 20 bases between. CDR3 coding DNA: TGTGCCAGCAGTTTTGGCATGATGAACAGGGCTGGCAATCAGCCCCAGCATTTT. This codes for CASSFGMMNRAGNQPQHF.

The chain uses TRBV9 and TRBJ1-1; 8 bases fit TRBD1. V trimming: 0 bases; J trimming: 3 bases; junction bases outside the gene matches: 10. Germline V CDR1 and CDR2: SGDLS, YYNGEE. CDR3 length: 17 amino acids. CDR3 region: CASSVGQGAEKDTEAFF. CDR3 DNA sequence: TGTGCCAGCAGCGTAGGTCAGGGGGCCGAAAAGGACACTGAAGCTTTCTTT.

This chain joins TRBV27 and TRBJ2-1, with 8 bases aligning to TRBD2. The CDR3 extends over 15 amino acids. Germline V gene data show CDR1 as MNHEY and CDR2 as SMNVEV (reference sequence). With 2 bases clipped from V and 7 bases from J, the junction kept 7 bases outside the gene matches. CDR3 nucleotide sequence: TGTGCCAGCAGTTTAGGAGGACGGGAGGGTAATGAGCAGTTCTTC. Its protein product is CASSLGGREGNEQFF.